This is a list of T cell receptor beta chains from one sample in a study of blood T cell repertoires in COVID-19. The protocol was immunoSEQ multiplex PCR, while the TCRdb copy is restricted to in-frame clones and leaves out a portion. The table lists roughly 500,000 clones, 88% of them singletons. Sequencing was performed on PBMCs or T cells enriched from blood (not recorded which). The origin of the receptors is a woman aged 40 to 50 who had recovered from COVID-19. The CDR3 runs from the conserved cysteine through the conserved F or W. The D gene is left open where the match is weak. Clone size appears in some rows only: once, few, many, or a class for an expanded clone.

v_gene	j_gene	d_gene	abundance	CDR3aa	CDR3nt
TRBV6-5	TRBJ2-7	.	.	CASSYIGVAYEQYF	TGTGCCAGCAGTTACATTGGAGTAGCCTACGAGCAGTACTTC
TRBV9	TRBJ2-1	TRBD2	.	CASSVAGASGYNEQFF	TGTGCCAGCAGCGTCGCTGGGGCTAGCGGATACAATGAGCAGTTCTTC
TRBV29-1	TRBJ1-1	.	.	CSVTHRSVSDVRTEAFF	TGCAGCGTAACCCACCGGTCGGTCTCTGATGTGCGCACTGAAGCTTTCTTT
TRBV11-2	TRBJ1-5	.	.	CASSLGYGLKQPQHF	TGTGCCAGCAGCTTAGGGTACGGGTTAAAGCAGCCCCAGCATTTT
TRBV6-2/TRBV6-3	TRBJ2-1	.	.	CASSYSTGSGTDEQFF	TGTGCCAGCAGTTACTCGACCGGGAGTGGTACCGATGAGCAGTTCTTC
TRBV5-1	TRBJ2-1	.	once	CASSPSYNEQFF	TGCGCCAGCAGCCCGAGCTACAATGAGCAGTTCTTC
TRBV20-1	TRBJ2-7	.	.	CSASTGINYEQYF	TGCAGTGCTAGTACCGGGATAAACTACGAGCAGTACTTC
TRBV6-5	TRBJ1-2	TRBD1	.	CASSLGTGQTYGYTF	TGTGCCAGCAGTTTGGGGACAGGGCAAACCTATGGCTACACCTTC
TRBV24-1	TRBJ1-1	.	.	CATSAENTEAFF	TGTGCCACCAGTGCAGAGAACACTGAAGCTTTCTTT
TRBV5-1	TRBJ2-7	.	.	CASSLGDYRYEQYF	TGCGCCAGCAGCTTGGGTGACTATCGCTACGAGCAGTACTTC
TRBV9	TRBJ2-2	TRBD2	.	CASSPGLANTGELFF	TGTGCCAGCAGCCCAGGACTAGCCAACACCGGGGAGCTGTTTTTT
TRBV5-6	TRBJ1-2	TRBD1	.	CASSLLPQGAAGYTF	TGTGCCAGCAGCCTACTCCCCCAGGGGGCGGCTGGCTACACCTTC
TRBV12-3/TRBV12-4	TRBJ1-5	TRBD1	.	CASSSGTGPQHF	TGTGCCAGCAGTTCCGGGACAGGGCCCCAGCATTTT
TRBV4-3	TRBJ2-5	.	.	CASSQDKEQETQYF	TGCGCCAGCAGCCAAGATAAGGAGCAAGAGACCCAGTACTTC
TRBV25-1	TRBJ1-1	TRBD1	once	CASRLKAQGTEAFF	TGTGCCAGCAGGCTGAAAGCACAGGGGACTGAAGCTTTCTTT
TRBV6-4	TRBJ1-1	.	.	CASSDSRGTEAFF	TGTGCCAGCAGTGACTCCCGGGGAACTGAAGCTTTCTTT
TRBV5-1	TRBJ2-7	.	.	CASSLVQGRYEQYF	TGCGCCAGCAGCTTAGTACAGGGTCGATACGAGCAGTACTTC
TRBV19	TRBJ2-1	TRBD1	.	CASSTTGTEREQFF	TGTGCCAGTAGTACAACCGGGACAGAACGTGAGCAGTTCTTC
TRBV6-4	TRBJ2-2	.	.	CASSAGRQGANTGELFF	TGTGCCAGCAGCGCGGGGAGGCAGGGGGCGAACACCGGGGAGCTGTTTTTT
TRBV4-1	TRBJ2-5	.	.	CASNIQMGARETQYF	TGCGCCAGCAATATTCAAATGGGGGCCAGAGAGACCCAGTACTTC
TRBV27	TRBJ2-7	.	once	CASSLSALPRIYEQYF	TGTGCCAGCAGTTTATCCGCCCTCCCGAGGATCTACGAGCAGTACTTC
TRBV24-1	TRBJ1-2	.	.	CATSDPTGSYGYTF	TGTGCCACCAGTGACCCGACAGGATCATATGGCTACACCTTC
TRBV13	TRBJ2-3	.	.	CASALTRADTQYF	TGTGCCAGCGCCCTAACCAGGGCAGATACGCAGTATTTT
TRBV9	TRBJ2-1	TRBD1	.	CASSVLQGPSSYNEQFF	TGTGCCAGCAGCGTCCTACAGGGGCCGAGCTCCTACAATGAGCAGTTCTTC
TRBV7-9	TRBJ2-1	TRBD2	.	CASNIAGGKDEQFF	TGTGCCAGCAATATAGCGGGAGGGAAGGATGAGCAGTTCTTC
TRBV7-2	TRBJ2-1	TRBD2	.	CASSPPGTRLNEQFF	TGTGCCAGCAGCCCGCCCGGGACTAGGCTCAATGAGCAGTTCTTC
TRBV11-3	TRBJ2-7	TRBD2	once	CASSPGLAGGYEQYF	TGTGCCAGCAGCCCCGGACTAGCGGGAGGCTACGAGCAGTACTTC
TRBV5-1	TRBJ1-3	.	.	CASSLYGSGNTIYF	TGCGCCAGCAGCTTGTACGGGTCTGGAAACACCATATATTTT
TRBV24-1	TRBJ2-1	.	.	CATSGRAPGDEQFF	TGTGCCACCAGTGGGAGGGCCCCGGGCGATGAGCAGTTCTTC
TRBV19	TRBJ2-1	TRBD2	.	CASSTLAAGQSEQFF	TGTGCCAGTAGTACACTAGCGGCCGGCCAAAGTGAGCAGTTCTTC
TRBV7-9	TRBJ1-2	.	.	CASSLETYGYTF	TGTGCCAGCAGCTTAGAAACCTACGGCTACACCTTC
TRBV7-8	TRBJ1-3	.	.	CASSPTGNTIYF	TGTGCCAGCAGCCCCACTGGAAACACCATATATTTT